This T cell receptor beta chain was identified in a study of OX40 agonist ivuxolimab in advanced cancers. In the study overall: A male proportion of over 75% was recorded, with mean age approximately 57 years and range about 23 to 90. Study-wide results and caveats: There was clonal expansion of CD4+ and CD8+ blood T cells by week 6 at 0.1 to 3.0 mg/kg.

Germline CDR1 and CDR2: MGHDK and SYGVNS. V lost 3 bases and J 2 bases, leaving 10 bases between the germline ends. The CDR3 totals 15 residues. Peripheral blood came from all dose cohorts at three timepoints. Measured with immunoSEQ multiplex PCR; TCRdb has only the in-frame clones, and not every one. Of around 30,000 clones in the sample, under 85% were seen once. As to this clone: What it binds is unknown.

The sample consisted of CD4+ or CD8+ T cells sorted from blood, taken in a trial of the OX40 agonist ivuxolimab. The chain links TRBV25-1 to TRBJ2-2, with a tentative D call TRBD1 (6 bases). The TCR originated in an adult with an advanced solid tumor such as melanoma, head and neck, liver or kidney cancer. The CDR3 protein is CASSEPGANTGELFF. The CDR3 DNA reads as TGTGCCAGCAGTGAGCCAGGGGCCAACACCGGGGAGCTGTTTTTT. Based on the CDR3 plus reference TRBV25-1 and TRBJ2-2, the full variable domain is EADIYQTPRYLVIGTGKKITLECSQTMGHDKMYWYQQDPGMELHLIHYSYGVNSTEKGDLSSESTVSRIRTEHFPLTLESARPSHTSQYLCASSEPGANTGELFFGEGSRLTVL.